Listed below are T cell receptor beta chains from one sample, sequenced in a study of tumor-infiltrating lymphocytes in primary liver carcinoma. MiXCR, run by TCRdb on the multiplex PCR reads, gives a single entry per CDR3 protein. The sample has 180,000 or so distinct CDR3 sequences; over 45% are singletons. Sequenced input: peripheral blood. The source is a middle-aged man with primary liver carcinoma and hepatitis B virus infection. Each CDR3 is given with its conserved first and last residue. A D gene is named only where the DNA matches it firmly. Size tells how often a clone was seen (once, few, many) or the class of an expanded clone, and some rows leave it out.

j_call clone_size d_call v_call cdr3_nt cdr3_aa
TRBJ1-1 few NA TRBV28 TGTGCCAGCAGTTTGGCCTCTATCACTGAAGCTTTCTTT CASSLASITEAFF
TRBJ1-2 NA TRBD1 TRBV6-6 TGTGCCAGCAACCGACAGGGGGCTGAGGACTACACCTTC CASNRQGAEDYTF
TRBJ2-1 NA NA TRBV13 TGTGCCAGCAGCTGGGAGAGGGGAGGTCGCAATGAGCAGTTCTTC CASSWERGGRNEQFF
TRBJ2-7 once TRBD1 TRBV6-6 TGTGCCTGCCAACAGGGGGCGCAGGGTGAGCAGTACTTC CACQQGAQGEQYF
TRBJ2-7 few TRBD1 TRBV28 TGTGCCAGCAGTGATGACAGGGGGCGAGTTTTGGGCTCCTACGAGCAGTACTTC CASSDDRGRVLGSYEQYF
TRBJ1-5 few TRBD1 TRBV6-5 TGTGCCAGCAGGGGAGGGGGCGGCAATCAGCCCCAGCATTTT CASRGGGGNQPQHF
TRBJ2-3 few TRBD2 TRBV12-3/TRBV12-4 TGTGCCAGCAGTTTTGGCGGGAGGTCTCCCTCATCCGACGCAGATACGCAGTATTTT CASSFGGRSPSSDADTQYF
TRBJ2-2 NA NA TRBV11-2 TGTGCCAGCAGCCAGACGGCTAAGGAGGCCCGGGAGCTGTTTTTT CASSQTAKEARELFF
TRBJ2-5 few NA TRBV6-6 TGTGCCAGCAGTATGCTTCTCATGCCCCAAGAGACCCAGTACTTC CASSMLLMPQETQYF
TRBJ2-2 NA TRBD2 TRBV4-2 TGTGCCAGCAGCCAAGATCTTAGCGGGGGCAACACCGGGGAGCTGTTTTTT CASSQDLSGGNTGELFF
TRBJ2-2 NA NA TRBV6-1 TGTGCCAGCAGTGAAGCTAGAGTCTCGAACACCGGGGAGCTGTTTTTT CASSEARVSNTGELFF
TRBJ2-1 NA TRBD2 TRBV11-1 TGTGCCAGCAGCATGGGACTAGAGGGAGAAGTTGACAATGAGCAATTCTTC CASSMGLEGEVDNEQFF
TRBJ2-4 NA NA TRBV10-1 TGCGCCAGCAGTGAGTCCCTAGCCAAAAACATTCAGTACTTC CASSESLAKNIQYF
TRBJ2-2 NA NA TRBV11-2 TGTGCCAGCAGCACTAGGGGGAGGGCGAACACCGGGGAGCCGTTCTTT CASSTRGRANTGEPFF
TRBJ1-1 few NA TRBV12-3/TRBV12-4 TGTGCCAGCAGTTTCTCTCCCGGGACTGAAGCTTTCTTT CASSFSPGTEAFF
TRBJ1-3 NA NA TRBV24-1 TGTGCCACCAGTGATTTGCCCGGAAACACCATATATTTT CATSDLPGNTIYF
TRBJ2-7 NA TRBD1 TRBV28 TGTGCCAGCAGCTCCCCCGGACAGGGGATCTCCTACGAGCAGTACTTC CASSSPGQGISYEQYF
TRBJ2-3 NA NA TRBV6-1 TGTGCCAGCAATCGTGCTGATACGCAGTATTTT CASNRADTQYF
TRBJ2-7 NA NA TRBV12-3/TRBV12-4 TGTGCCAGCAGTTACGACAGGTGGTACGAGCAGTACTTC CASSYDRWYEQYF
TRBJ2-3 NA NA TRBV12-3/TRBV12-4 TGTGCCAGCAGGACAGTGGACACAGATACGCAGTATTTT CASRTVDTDTQYF
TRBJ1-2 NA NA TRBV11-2 TGTGCCAGCAGCTTAGTGACAGGTCCCGGGGGCTACACCTTC CASSLVTGPGGYTF
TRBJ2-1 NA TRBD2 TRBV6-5 TGTGCCAGCAGTTACGAGGGAGGGAGGAATGAGCAGTTCTTC CASSYEGGRNEQFF
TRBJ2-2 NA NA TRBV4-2 TGTGACAGCAGCCAGTCGGCCACGAACACCGGGGAGCTGTTTTTT CDSSQSATNTGELFF
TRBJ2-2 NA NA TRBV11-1 TGTGCCAGCAGCTACCTAGTGAACACCTGGGAGCTGTTTTTT CASSYLVNTWELFF
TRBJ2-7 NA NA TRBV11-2 TGTGCCAGCAGATCTTTGCTCTTGGCTTCCTCCTACGAACAGTACTTC CASRSLLLASSYEQYF
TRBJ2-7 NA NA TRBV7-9 TGTGCCAGCAGTCCTTCCCGCGGGGACCCCTACGAGCAGTACTTC CASSPSRGDPYEQYF
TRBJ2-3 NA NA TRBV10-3 TGTGCCATCCTTCAACAGGGAAACACAGATACGCAGTATTTT CAILQQGNTDTQYF
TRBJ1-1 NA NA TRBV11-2 TGTGCCAGCAGAGCCGACTGGGGCGACCAAGCTTTCTTT CASRADWGDQAFF
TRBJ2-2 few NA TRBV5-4 TGTGCCAGCAGCGGCGAGAGGGCGAACACCGGGGAGCTGTTTTTT CASSGERANTGELFF
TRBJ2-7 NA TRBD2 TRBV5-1 TGCGCCAGCAGCCCGACTAGCGCGTCTCACGAGCAGTACTTC CASSPTSASHEQYF
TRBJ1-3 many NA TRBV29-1 TGCAGCGTTGACTCGGTCGGCGGAAACACCATATATTTT CSVDSVGGNTIYF
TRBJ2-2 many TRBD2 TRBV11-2 TGTGCCAGCAGCTTGACTAGCGGAATCACCGGGGAGCTGTTTTTT CASSLTSGITGELFF
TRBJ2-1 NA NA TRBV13 TGTGCCAGCAGCTTATCCATGGGAGAGCAGTTCTTC CASSLSMGEQFF
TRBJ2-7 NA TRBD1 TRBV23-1 TGCGCCAGCAGTCAGACAGGGGGAACCTACGAGCAGTACTTC CASSQTGGTYEQYF
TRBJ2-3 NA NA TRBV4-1 TGCGCCGCCATGCTACGGGGGGCGGGGGATACGCAGTATTTT CAAMLRGAGDTQYF
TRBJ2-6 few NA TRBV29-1 TGCAGCGTTCTGCGGAGCTCTGGGGCCAACGTCCTGACTTTC CSVLRSSGANVLTF
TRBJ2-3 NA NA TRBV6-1 TGTGCTAGCAGTGAAACTAGCACTGCTAGCACAGATACGCAGTATTTT CASSETSTASTDTQYF
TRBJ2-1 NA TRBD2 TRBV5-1 TGCGCCAGCAGCTCGGGGGGCTCCTACAATGAGCAGTTCTTC CASSSGGSYNEQFF
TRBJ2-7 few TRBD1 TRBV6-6 TGTGCCAGCAGCGACCCCGGGACAGATCCCTACGAGCAGTACTTC CASSDPGTDPYEQYF
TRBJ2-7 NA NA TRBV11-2 TGTGCCAGCAGCCCCCTAGGCGCACGATACGAGCAGTACTTC CASSPLGARYEQYF
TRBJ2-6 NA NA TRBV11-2 TGTGCCAGCAGCCCAGGACTGGGGTCGAGCTCTGGGGTCAACGTCCTGACTTTC CASSPGLGSSSGVNVLTF
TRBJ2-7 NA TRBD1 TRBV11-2 TGTGCCAGCAGCTTACGATGGACAGGGGGAAACGAGCAGTACTTC CASSLRWTGGNEQYF
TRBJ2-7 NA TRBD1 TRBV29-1 TGCATCGTTGAAGATCAGGGACAGAGCTACGAGCAGTACTTC CIVEDQGQSYEQYF
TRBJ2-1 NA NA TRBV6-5 TGTGCCAGCAGTAAGTGGACTCATTCGGGTGAGCAGTTCTTC CASSKWTHSGEQFF
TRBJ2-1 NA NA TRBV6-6 TGTGCCAGCAGTTCTCCCCTCCTTGGCTCCTACAATGAGCAGTTCTTC CASSSPLLGSYNEQFF
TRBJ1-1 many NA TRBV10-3 TGTGCCATCAGGCAAGTGCGAGGGGATCATCCTGAAGCTTTCTTT CAIRQVRGDHPEAFF
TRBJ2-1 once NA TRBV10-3 TGTGCCATCAGTGAGCCCGGGGCGGAAGGAAATGAGCAGTTCTTC CAISEPGAEGNEQFF
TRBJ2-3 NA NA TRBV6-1 TGCGCCATCAGGGTTACCACAGATACGCAGTATTTT CAIRVTTDTQYF
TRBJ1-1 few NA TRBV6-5 TGTGCCAGCAGTCATCCAGAACGTGAAGCTTTCTTT CASSHPEREAFF
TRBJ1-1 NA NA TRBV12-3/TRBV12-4 TGTGCCAGCAGTTTCGGGGACCGCACTGAAGCTTTCTTT CASSFGDRTEAFF
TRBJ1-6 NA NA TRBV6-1 TGTGCCAGCAGCATTGAGAGGGGTTCCTATAATTCACCCCTCCACTTT CASSIERGSYNSPLHF
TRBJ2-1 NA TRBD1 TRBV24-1 TGTGCCACCAGTGACCGGGACAGCGAGCAGTTCTTC CATSDRDSEQFF